What follows are 22 T cell receptor beta chains derived from one specimen sequenced in a study of cytomegalovirus exposure and HLA in healthy donors. Measured with immunoSEQ multiplex PCR; TCRdb has only the in-frame clones, and not every one. This sample has roughly 240,000 clones, with 85% to 90% found just once. The sample was PBMCs. The receptors shown here come from a young man in good health and CMV-seronegative.

The chain carries TRBV12-5 and TRBJ2-7; D remains ambiguous. CDR1 is LGHNT, CDR2 FRNRAP, per germline. Trimming cost V 1 base and J 12 bases, with 10 bases left between them. The CDR3 extends over 11 amino acids. The CDR3 bases are TGTGCTAGTGGTTTGGACGGTACTGGGTACTTC. Translation: CASGLDGTGYF.

The rearrangement joins TRBV2 to TRBJ2-7, with a weak D call TRBD2 (5 bases). Germline-derived CDR1 and CDR2 are SNHLY and FYNNEI. The V end lost 7 bases, the J end lost 4 bases, and 17 bases lay between the germline ends. The CDR3 runs to 14 residues. CDR3 amino acids: CASNKEGRGYEQYF. In DNA form, the CDR3 reads TGTGCCAGCAATAAAGAGGGCAGAGGTTACGAGCAGTACTTC.

The rearrangement uses TRBV7-2 and TRBJ2-1; 11 nucleotides align to TRBD2. CDR3 size: 14 residues. The V gene end was trimmed by 5 bases and the J gene end by 7 bases; junction bases not matched to a gene: 4. Germline CDR1 is SGHTA and CDR2 is FQGNSA. Written as DNA, the CDR3 is TGTGCCAGCAGCCACGGGACTAGCGGTAATGAGCAGTTCTTC. Translated: CASSHGTSGNEQFF.

The V and J genes are TRBV28 and TRBJ2-1; a weak D match, TRBD1 (6 bases). This CDR3 region has 12 residues. With 6 bases removed from V and 12 bases from J, the gap between germline ends came to 15 bases. Germline V gene data show CDR1 as MDHEN and CDR2 as SYDVKM. The CDR3: CASSPTLTGQFF. The CDR3 DNA sequence: TGTGCCAGCAGCCCAACCCTGACAGGGCAGTTCTTC.

This sequence joins TRBV29-1 and TRBJ1-1; D may be TRBD1 (6 bases). V gave up 8 bases and J gave up 8 bases, with 21 bases separating them. Looked up from germline, CDR1 is SQVTM and CDR2 is ANQGSEA. CDR3 size: 13 residues. This chain's CDR3 is CSSGTRGANEAFF. CDR3 bases: TGCAGCTCAGGGACCCGGGGGGCTAACGAAGCTTTCTTT.

The rearrangement joins TRBV11-2 to TRBJ1-2, with D hard to call. V lost 10 bases, J lost 4 bases, and 7 bases lay in between. CDR1 and CDR2 from the germline V gene are SGHAT and FQNNGV. This CDR3 contains 10 residues. This CDR3 reads CAIQSYGYTF. As DNA, the CDR3 is TGTGCCATACAATCCTATGGCTACACCTTC.

The CDR3 DNA is TGTGCCAGCAGCACCGCCGGAGCGGGGGGAAGCTACGAGCAGTACTTC. Protein product: CASSTAGAGGSYEQYF. The chain links TRBV28 to TRBJ2-7; 9 bases fit TRBD2. Germline loops: CDR1 MDHEN, CDR2 SYDVKM. CDR3 length equals 16 residues. Trimming removed 6 bases from V and 3 bases from J; junction bases left unmatched: 12.

J is TRBJ1-4 and V is TRBV27; 7 bases are shared with TRBD1. The length of the CDR3 is 13 residues. The trim removed 2 bases at V and 11 bases at J, leaving 5 bases unmatched. Germline assignment: CDR1 MNHEY and CDR2 SMNVEV (reference sequence). The CDR3 sequence: CASSLKQGDKLFF. For the CDR3, the DNA is TGTGCCAGCAGTTTAAAGCAGGGGGACAAACTGTTTTTT.

J is TRBJ2-7 and V is TRBV13; D not resolved. With 2 bases removed from V and 4 bases from J, the gap between germline ends came to 6 bases. Germline loops: CDR1 PRHDT, CDR2 FYEKMQ (reference sequence). CDR3 length equals 12 residues. CDR3 sequence (DNA): TGTGCCAGCAGCTTACGCGGTTACGAGCAGTACTTC. This encodes CASSLRGYEQYF.

This clone was picked up one time. The chain combines TRBV5-1 with TRBJ2-5, with TRBD2 matching over 9 bases. The CDR3 has 14 amino acids. The germline CDR1 and CDR2 sequences are SGHRS and YFSETQ. Trimming at V came to 7 bases and at J to 4 bases, leaving 8 bases not matched to a gene. CDR3 DNA: TGCGCCAGCTCCGTCGGAGCGGGAGGAGAGACCCAGTACTTC. The encoded protein is CASSVGAGGETQYF.

The chain employs TRBV5-1 and TRBJ2-5; 9 bases fit TRBD1. Germline V lookup: CDR1 SGHRS, CDR2 YFSETQ. The CDR3 covers 14 residues. J was trimmed by 6 bases and V by 4 bases; bases with no gene match: 7. In nucleotides, the CDR3 is TGCGCCAGCAGCCCGCTGACAGGGGGTCAGACCCAGTACTTC. It codes for CASSPLTGGQTQYF.

V is TRBV7-2 and J is TRBJ2-3; TRBD1 aligns across 11 bases. V gave up 3 bases and J gave up 4 bases; unmatched junction bases: 3. From germline, CDR1 is SGHTA and CDR2 FQGNSA. The length of the CDR3 is 15 residues. As DNA, the CDR3 is TGTGCCAGCAGCTTGGGACAGGGGGATGCAGATACGCAGTATTTT. As protein: CASSLGQGDADTQYF.

This clone is a singleton in its sample. V usage is TRBV28 and J usage is TRBJ2-3, with D possibly matching TRBD1 (6 bases). The ends were cut back, 5 bases at V and 6 bases at J, with 12 bases in the middle. The CDR3 extends over 13 amino acids. Germline-derived CDR1 and CDR2 are MDHEN and SYDVKM. The CDR3 protein is CASSQGRYDTQYF. The CDR3, as DNA: TGTGCCAGCAGTCAGGGGCGATACGATACGCAGTATTTT.

This clone was seen only once. This rearrangement joins TRBV29-1 to TRBJ2-7, with 10 bases lining up with TRBD2. The CDR3 has 15 residues. Germline values: CDR1 SQVTM, CDR2 ANQGSEA. Unmatched junction bases numbered 7, after V lost 1 base and J lost 4 bases. This CDR3 is CSVEARTSGLYEQYF. The CDR3 DNA follows: TGCAGCGTTGAAGCCCGGACTAGCGGACTGTACGAGCAGTACTTC.

V usage is TRBV11-3 and J usage is TRBJ2-3; 8 nucleotides agree with TRBD2. Germline V gene data show CDR1 as SGHNT and CDR2 as YENEEA. The CDR3 spans 15 residues. With 6 bases clipped from V and 2 bases from J, the junction kept 7 bases outside the gene matches. The CDR3 DNA reads TGTGCCAGCAGTCGGGGGGGCATCGACACAGATACGCAGTATTTT. It codes for CASSRGGIDTDTQYF.

This chain connects TRBV30 to TRBJ1-1, with TRBD1 as a possible D gene (5 bases). Germline V gives CDR1 GTSNPN, CDR2 SVGIG (reference sequence). Deletions cut 1 base from V and 4 bases from J, with 16 bases between. CDR3 length: 15 amino acids. The DNA for the CDR3 is TGTGCCTGGAGTGAGTTAGTAGGGGCAGGCACTGAAGCTTTCTTT. It codes for CAWSELVGAGTEAFF.

The chain employs TRBV7-2 and TRBJ2-7; TRBD1 matches at 8 bases. The CDR3 is 17 residues long. The germline gives CDR1 SGHTA, CDR2 FQGNSA. V dropped 5 bases and J dropped 1; count of bases not matched to a gene: 13. CDR3 DNA: TGTGCCAGCAGCAAAGGAGCCGGACAGGGCACGTCCTACGAGCAGTACTTC. This sequence encodes CASSKGAGQGTSYEQYF.

The chain has TRBV2 and TRBJ2-2; TRBD2 agrees at 7 bases. The CDR3 has 14 amino acids. Germline V CDR1 and CDR2: SNHLY, FYNNEI. The junction had 3 bases not matched to a gene; V was cut back by 5 bases and J by 3 bases. CDR3 DNA sequence: TGTGCCAGCAGTTGGGACTACTACACCGGGGAGCTGTTTTTT. It codes for CASSWDYYTGELFF.

The chain recombines TRBV11-2 with TRBJ2-4; TRBD1 might be the D (6 bases). CDR3 length equals 16 residues. CDR1 is SGHAT and CDR2 is FQNNGV in the germline V gene. With 1 base removed from V and 2 bases from J, the gap between germline ends came to 12 bases. As DNA, the CDR3 is TGTGCCAGCAGCTTAGTCAGGGGTGACTCCAAAAACATTCAGTACTTC. Translation gives CASSLVRGDSKNIQYF.

The DNA of the CDR3 is TGTGCCAGTCCACTCTCGCGGGTTTTCCAAGAGACCCAGTACTTC. It is translated as CASPLSRVFQETQYF. The J gene is TRBJ2-5, the V gene TRBV25-1; possible D gene TRBD2, 5 bases. Germline V gene data show CDR1 as MGHDK and CDR2 as SYGVNS. The CDR3 is 15 amino acids. With 9 bases removed from V and 1 base from J, the gap between germline ends came to 18 bases.

The chain links TRBV28 to TRBJ2-3; D call uncertain. Deletions cut 6 bases from V and 4 bases from J, with 5 bases between. The CDR3 extends over 11 amino acids. Germline CDR1 reads MDHEN; CDR2 reads SYDVKM. The CDR3 region has the DNA TGTGCCAGCAGGAGTGCAGATACGCAGTATTTT. Encoded protein: CASRSADTQYF. Variable domain in full (rest from reference TRBV28 and TRBJ2-3): DVKVTQSSRYLVKRTGEKVFLECVQDMDHENMFWYRQDPGLGLRLIYFSYDVKMKEKGDIPEGYSVSREKKERFSLILESASTNQTSMYLCASRSADTQYFGPGTRLTVL.

This clone appeared once. The chain is built from TRBV6-4 and TRBJ2-3; weak D call: TRBD2 (6 bases). Trimming left V 4 bases short and J 4 bases short, with 12 bases between. CDR1 is MRHNA and CDR2 is SNTAGT in the germline V gene. The CDR3 consists of 14 residues. The CDR3 DNA reads as TGTGCCAGCAGTGCGGGAGCAGGGCCAGATACGCAGTATTTT. This gives the protein CASSAGAGPDTQYF.